The T cell receptor beta chain under discussion was sequenced for a study of T cell changes during pregnancy in multiple sclerosis. Generated by immunoSEQ multiplex PCR, the TCRdb table keeps only in-frame clones and is missing some. The sample includes roughly 42,000 clones, roughly nine tenths of them seen just once. V was shortened by 5 bases and J by 3 bases, with 14 bases between the two germline ends. The CDR3 sequence is 13 residues long. From germline, CDR1 is GTSNPN and CDR2 SVGIG (reference sequence). The chain combines TRBV30 with TRBJ2-7; weak D call: TRBD2 (5 bases). The sequence was obtained from a female donor with multiple sclerosis, enrolled in a pregnancy study. Sequencing used CD4+ T cells from peripheral blood mononuclear cells, obtained before pregnancy. This CDR3 reads CAWGHPGFYEQYF. The CDR3 DNA sequence: TGTGCCTGGGGTCACCCGGGGTTCTACGAGCAGTACTTC.